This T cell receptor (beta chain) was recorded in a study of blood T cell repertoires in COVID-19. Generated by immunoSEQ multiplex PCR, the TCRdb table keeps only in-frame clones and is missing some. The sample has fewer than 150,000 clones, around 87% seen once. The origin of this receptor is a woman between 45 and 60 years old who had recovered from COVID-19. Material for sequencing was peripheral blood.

The CDR3 loop reads CASSLRGGYEQYF. The CDR3 DNA reads as TGTGCCAGCAGTTTAAGGGGAGGATACGAGCAGTACTTC. The chain joins TRBV12-3 or TRBV12-4 to TRBJ2-7, with TRBD2 as a possible D gene (6 bases). V was cut by 2 bases and J by 4 bases, with 9 bases left in between. The CDR3 contains 13 residues.